The 7 T cell receptor beta chains below were found in one sample sequenced in a study of cytomegalovirus exposure and HLA in healthy donors listed by TCRdb under 2017. To prepare the library, the immunoSEQ multiplex PCR assay was applied. The multiplex PCR relied on a mix of 60 forward primers for TCR Vbeta segments and 13 reverse primers for TCR Jbeta segments. This is the immuneACCESS table as TCRdb keeps it, with only in-frame sequences that have V and J called. A part of the clones is gone; compared with another copy, unresolved V genes explain less than half, and the rest is unexplained. The table for this sample lists about 130,000 clones; just over 75% of them were counted only once. The ten largest clones take up around 1.8% of the sample. The sample comprised PBMCs. Receptor source: a woman aged 50 to 65 in good health and CMV-seronegative.

The genes are TRBV6-5 and TRBJ1-4; 9 bases are shared with TRBD1. V trimming: 6 bases; J trimming: 6 bases; junction bases outside the gene matches: 5. This CDR3 contains 14 residues. Looked up from germline, CDR1 is MNHEY and CDR2 is SVGAGI. The CDR3 is CASRKTGGDEKLFF. CDR3 nucleotides: TGTGCCAGCAGGAAGACAGGGGGAGATGAAAAACTGTTTTTT.

The rearrangement links TRBV6-5 to TRBJ1-3, with 8 bases fitting TRBD1. Germline V lookup: CDR1 MNHEY, CDR2 SVGAGI. V shed 6 bases and J 3 bases; nucleotides not matched to a gene: 7. The CDR3 contains 15 residues. The CDR3 DNA reads as TGTGCCAGCAGAAGCGCCGGGACAGGTGGAAACACCATATATTTT. Protein: CASRSAGTGGNTIYF.

This sequence joins TRBV9 and TRBJ2-3, with 11 bases lining up with TRBD2. V gave up 4 bases and J gave up 4 bases; unmatched junction bases: 8. The CDR3 has 16 amino acids. CDR1 is SGDLS, CDR2 YYNGEE, per germline. The CDR3 DNA sequence: TGTGCCAGCAGCCCGGCTAGCGGGAGGTATGCAGATACGCAGTATTTT. Its translation: CASSPASGRYADTQYF.

The gene calls are TRBV5-1 and TRBJ1-1, with 8 bases identical to TRBD1. The V gene's germline CDR1 is SGHRS and CDR2 YFSETQ. CDR3 length: 16 amino acids. V dropped 2 bases and J dropped 1; count of bases not matched to a gene: 7. CDR3 protein: CASSLSWTGSNTEAFF. The CDR3 nucleotides are TGCGCCAGCAGCTTAAGCTGGACAGGGTCGAACACTGAAGCTTTCTTT.

V and J are TRBV5-1 and TRBJ2-3; weak D call: TRBD1 (5 bases). Germline CDR1 is SGHRS and CDR2 is YFSETQ. The ends were cut back, 4 bases at V and 2 bases at J, with 11 bases in the middle. The CDR3 spans 14 residues. CDR3 protein: CASSTTGSTDTQYF. CDR3 bases: TGCGCCAGCAGCACTACAGGATCCACAGATACGCAGTATTTT. Full variable domain (outside the CDR3, taken from reference TRBV5-1 and TRBJ2-3): KAGVTQTPRYLIKTRGQQVTLSCSPISGHRSVSWYQQTPGQGLQFLFEYFSETQRNKGNFPGRFSGRQFSNSRSEMNVSTLELGDSALYLCASSTTGSTDTQYFGPGTRLTVL.

A few counts support this clone. The gene calls are TRBV2 and TRBJ2-7; 10 positions match TRBD2. The CDR3 covers 14 residues. Trimming at V came to 4 bases and at J to 2 bases, leaving 2 bases not matched to a gene. Germline V lookup: CDR1 SNHLY, CDR2 FYNNEI. DNA of the CDR3: TGTGCCAGCAGTGGGACTAGCGGAGCCTACGAGCAGTACTTC. This encodes CASSGTSGAYEQYF.

The chain combines TRBV27 with TRBJ2-7; TRBD2 is a possible D gene (5 bases). The V and J ends lost 3 bases and 6 bases respectively, with 12 bases between them. This CDR3 region has 13 residues. Germline lookup yields CDR1 MNHEY and CDR2 SMNVEV (reference sequence). The CDR3 here is CASSFRGSGEQYF. CDR3 DNA: TGTGCCAGCAGTTTTCGTGGGAGCGGCGAGCAGTACTTC.